The clone carrying this T cell receptor beta chain has only a few counts. These data are taken from a study of response to subunit inactivated influenza vaccine. TCRdb reprocessed the RT-PCR reads with MiXCR, giving one entry per CDR3 protein. The sample includes around 520,000 distinct CDR3 sequences, roughly 25% of them seen just once. The sequence was collected from a man aged 45-60 years who received an inactivated influenza vaccine. The sequenced sample was CD4+ T cells sorted from PBMCs, obtained more than 4 days after vaccination.

CDR3 DNA sequence: TGTGCCAGCAACCGGCTAGCGTTGCTTCAAGAGACCCAGTACTTC. The encoded protein is CASNRLALLQETQYF. The genes are TRBV7-2 and TRBJ2-5; a possible D gene is TRBD2 (6 bases). The CDR3 extends over 15 amino acids. CDR1 SGHTA and CDR2 FQGNSA come from the germline V gene. The V and J ends lost 7 bases and 2 bases respectively, with 17 bases between them.